This T cell receptor (beta chain) comes out of a study of blood T cell repertoires in COVID-19. Study information: The United States, Italy and Spain were the sources of the acute and convalescent COVID-19 samples. From T cells, B-cell-depleted T cells, or PBMCs came the material, which was cDNA or gDNA.

As originally analysed: Estimates of nucleated cell counts were drawn from the amplification of reference gene primers. Data came from immunoSEQ multiplex PCR; TCRdb stores just in-frame clones and leaves some out. That table gives V, J and clone size, and the DNA gave D and trimming. Here the sample spans about 120,000 clones, just under 90% being singletons. This CDR3 comprises 16 residues. V trimming: 8 bases; J trimming: 2 bases; junction bases outside the gene matches: 8. Germline V lookup: CDR1 MNHEY, CDR2 SMNVEV (reference sequence). The sequence derives from a woman aged 45 to 65 with acute or convalescent COVID-19. Sequencing input: peripheral blood. V and J are TRBV27 and TRBJ1-5; 11 positions match TRBD1. In DNA, the CDR3 is TGTGCCAGCCGAGAGGACAGGGGGCGCGGCAATCAGCCCCAGCATTTT. Translated, it gives CASREDRGRGNQPQHF.